This T cell receptor (beta chain) is from a study of regulatory T cells in long-lasting Graves disease. Findings and caveats of the study: New patients shared fewer public clonotypes (around 980) than persistent patients did (about 3,000).

At least ten counts were recorded for this clonotype. No antigen is known for it. CDR1 and CDR2 (germline): MNHNS, SASEGT. V was pared by 5 bases and J by 6 bases, with 6 bases of the junction left unmatched. The CDR3 is 14 amino acids. TCR beta libraries were built with iRepertoire HTBI primers and Arm-PCR of CDR3 regions. In TCRdb, the multiplex PCR reads were re-called with MiXCR into one record per CDR3 protein. The table includes hundreds of thousands of distinct CDR3 sequences, 16% detected once. Time point denoted: newly diagnosed GD, antithyroid drugs for less than 3 months. Scientists built the TCR library using RNA that was extracted from PBMCs. This sample also appeared in a second study, on T cells in Graves' hyperthyroidism and ophthalmopathy.

The chain has TRBV6-1 and TRBJ2-7; TRBD2 aligns across 11 bases. The sample consisted of peripheral blood mononuclear cells (PBMCs), taken at new diagnosis, from a patient treated with antithyroid drugs. This sequence originates from a woman aged 25 to 39 with Graves disease. CDR3 DNA: TGTGCCAGCAGTTTTAGCGGGAGGGCCTCCGAGCAGTACTTC. Encoded protein: CASSFSGRASEQYF.